This is a list of T cell receptor beta chains from one sample in a study of blood T cell repertoires in COVID-19. Assay used: immunoSEQ multiplex PCR; TCRdb lists only in-frame clones, some missing. The sample includes a few hundred thousand clones, approximately 87% of them seen just once. The sequencing sample was made of peripheral blood. These receptors all come from a man aged 55 to 70 who had recovered from COVID-19. Both conserved end residues are part of each CDR3. D genes are given only for firm matches. Expanded clones are given a class, and other clones once, few, many or no size at all.

J gene: TRBJ1-5; V gene: TRBV7-5; clone size: NA; D gene: NA; CDR3 protein: CVRSALIREPHQPQHF; CDR3 DNA: TGTGTCAGAAGCGCGCTCATCCGGGAGCCGCATCAGCCCCAGCATTTT
J gene: TRBJ2-2; V gene: TRBV6-5; clone size: once; D gene: TRBD1; CDR3 protein: CASSLNRGRVGELFF; CDR3 DNA: TGTGCCAGCAGTCTCAACAGGGGGCGGGTCGGGGAGCTGTTTTTT
J gene: TRBJ1-5; V gene: TRBV5-1; clone size: NA; D gene: NA; CDR3 protein: CASSLEPGSNQPQHF; CDR3 DNA: TGCGCCAGCAGCTTGGAACCAGGGAGCAATCAGCCCCAGCATTTT
J gene: TRBJ2-5; V gene: TRBV2; clone size: NA; D gene: TRBD1; CDR3 protein: CASTGQGLEETQYF; CDR3 DNA: TGTGCCAGCACAGGACAGGGCCTGGAAGAGACCCAGTACTTC
J gene: TRBJ2-3; V gene: TRBV4-2; clone size: NA; D gene: NA; CDR3 protein: CASSHGTDTQYF; CDR3 DNA: TGTGCCAGCAGCCACGGCACAGATACGCAGTATTTT
J gene: TRBJ1-5; V gene: TRBV27; clone size: few; D gene: NA; CDR3 protein: CASSRGDAWPQHF; CDR3 DNA: TGTGCCAGCAGTCGGGGGGACGCCTGGCCCCAGCATTTT
J gene: TRBJ1-2; V gene: TRBV12-3/TRBV12-4; clone size: NA; D gene: NA; CDR3 protein: CASSFVGGYGYTF; CDR3 DNA: TGTGCCAGCAGTTTTGTAGGGGGCTATGGCTACACCTTC
J gene: TRBJ1-1; V gene: TRBV6-5; clone size: NA; D gene: NA; CDR3 protein: CASRSPVGAEAFF; CDR3 DNA: TGTGCCAGCAGGTCACCGGTCGGGGCTGAAGCTTTCTTT
J gene: TRBJ1-4; V gene: TRBV4-1; clone size: many; D gene: TRBD1; CDR3 protein: CASSQDWGQGFEKLFF; CDR3 DNA: TGCGCCAGCAGCCAAGATTGGGGACAGGGGTTTGAAAAACTGTTTTTT
J gene: TRBJ1-5; V gene: TRBV7-8; clone size: NA; D gene: TRBD1; CDR3 protein: CASSAGQGTQPQHF; CDR3 DNA: TGTGCCAGCAGCGCGGGACAGGGGACTCAGCCCCAGCATTTT
J gene: TRBJ1-2; V gene: TRBV10-3; clone size: NA; D gene: TRBD1; CDR3 protein: CAISGDRYYGYTF; CDR3 DNA: TGTGCCATCAGTGGGGACAGGTACTATGGCTACACCTTC
J gene: TRBJ2-3; V gene: TRBV28; clone size: NA; D gene: TRBD1; CDR3 protein: CASSYPGTGYTDTQYF; CDR3 DNA: TGTGCCAGCAGTTACCCCGGGACAGGGTACACAGATACGCAGTATTTT
J gene: TRBJ2-3; V gene: TRBV20-1; clone size: NA; D gene: NA; CDR3 protein: CSASELRTDTQYF; CDR3 DNA: TGCAGTGCTAGTGAGCTGCGGACAGATACGCAGTATTTT
J gene: TRBJ1-5; V gene: TRBV10-2; clone size: NA; D gene: NA; CDR3 protein: CASAAAGGQPQHF; CDR3 DNA: TGCGCCAGCGCTGCAGCGGGTGGACAGCCCCAGCATTTT
J gene: TRBJ2-4; V gene: TRBV7-2; clone size: NA; D gene: TRBD2; CDR3 protein: CASSAGLGGNIQYF; CDR3 DNA: TGTGCCAGCAGCGCGGGACTAGGGGGGAACATTCAGTACTTC
J gene: TRBJ2-1; V gene: TRBV7-2; clone size: few; D gene: TRBD2; CDR3 protein: CASSAVAGKNEQFF; CDR3 DNA: TGTGCCAGCAGTGCCGTAGCGGGGAAGAATGAGCAGTTCTTC
J gene: TRBJ1-2; V gene: TRBV28; clone size: NA; D gene: TRBD1; CDR3 protein: CASSFNPDRGHGYTF; CDR3 DNA: TGTGCCAGCAGTTTCAACCCCGACAGGGGGCATGGCTACACCTTC
J gene: TRBJ1-1; V gene: TRBV18; clone size: few; D gene: TRBD1; CDR3 protein: CASSPQGARRTEAFF; CDR3 DNA: TGTGCCAGCTCACCGCAGGGGGCGCGAAGGACTGAAGCTTTCTTT
J gene: TRBJ2-6; V gene: TRBV19; clone size: NA; D gene: NA; CDR3 protein: CATSGGRAGANVLTF; CDR3 DNA: TGTGCCACCTCTGGCGGGCGCGCCGGGGCCAACGTCCTGACTTTC
J gene: TRBJ2-7; V gene: TRBV4-1; clone size: many; D gene: TRBD2; CDR3 protein: CASSPSGRGFGIGSYEQYF; CDR3 DNA: TGCGCCAGCAGCCCTAGCGGGAGAGGCTTCGGGATTGGGTCCTACGAGCAGTACTTC
J gene: TRBJ2-1; V gene: TRBV2; clone size: few; D gene: TRBD2; CDR3 protein: CASAQALGLVGYNEQFF; CDR3 DNA: TGTGCCAGTGCACAGGCCCTCGGACTAGTTGGGTACAATGAGCAGTTCTTC
J gene: TRBJ1-4; V gene: TRBV5-6; clone size: NA; D gene: TRBD1; CDR3 protein: CASSQQGAGEKLFF; CDR3 DNA: TGTGCCAGCAGTCAACAGGGGGCGGGAGAAAAACTGTTTTTT
J gene: TRBJ1-4; V gene: TRBV11-2; clone size: NA; D gene: NA; CDR3 protein: CASSLGWRGTNEKLFF; CDR3 DNA: TGTGCCAGCAGCTTAGGTTGGCGGGGAACTAATGAAAAACTGTTTTTT
J gene: TRBJ2-3; V gene: TRBV5-4; clone size: NA; D gene: NA; CDR3 protein: CASSANNRERSTDTQYF; CDR3 DNA: TGTGCCAGCAGCGCAAACAACAGGGAACGAAGCACAGATACGCAGTATTTT
J gene: TRBJ2-1; V gene: TRBV24-1; clone size: NA; D gene: NA; CDR3 protein: CATSETRTGNNEQFF; CDR3 DNA: TGTGCCACCAGTGAAACGAGGACGGGAAACAATGAGCAGTTCTTC
J gene: TRBJ2-2; V gene: TRBV5-1; clone size: few; D gene: NA; CDR3 protein: CASSSTGPVTGELFF; CDR3 DNA: TGCGCCAGCAGCTCAACAGGGCCCGTCACCGGGGAGCTGTTTTTT
J gene: TRBJ2-3; V gene: TRBV5-3; clone size: NA; D gene: NA; CDR3 protein: CARSLVIGRQRLSTDTQYF; CDR3 DNA: TGTGCCAGAAGCTTGGTTATTGGGCGACAGCGCTTAAGCACAGATACGCAGTATTTT
J gene: TRBJ1-2; V gene: TRBV3-1/TRBV3-2; clone size: NA; D gene: NA; CDR3 protein: CASSQNPDRIHGYTF; CDR3 DNA: TGTGCCAGCAGCCAAAATCCCGACAGGATTCATGGCTACACCTTC
J gene: TRBJ2-5; V gene: TRBV30; clone size: NA; D gene: NA; CDR3 protein: CAWGPLVGRRETQYF; CDR3 DNA: TGTGCCTGGGGGCCATTGGTGGGCCGTAGGGAGACCCAGTACTTC